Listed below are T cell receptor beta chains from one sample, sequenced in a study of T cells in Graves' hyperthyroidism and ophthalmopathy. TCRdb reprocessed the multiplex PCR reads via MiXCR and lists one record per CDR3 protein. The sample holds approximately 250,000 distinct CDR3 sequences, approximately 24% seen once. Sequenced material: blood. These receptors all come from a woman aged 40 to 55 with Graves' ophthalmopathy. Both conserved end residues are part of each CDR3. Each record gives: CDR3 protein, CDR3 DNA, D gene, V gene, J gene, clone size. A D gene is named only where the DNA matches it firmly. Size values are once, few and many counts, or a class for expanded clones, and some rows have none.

CASSLGGSPEAFF	TGTGCCAGCAGCTTAGGGGGATCCCCTGAAGCTTTCTTT	.	TRBV11-2	TRBJ1-1	many
CASSGGLAANYEQYF	TGCGCCAGCAGCGGCGGACTAGCGGCAAACTACGAGCAGTACTTC	TRBD2	TRBV5-1	TRBJ2-7	.
CASSEQRRIQETQYF	TGTGCCAGCAGTGAACAACGGCGGATCCAAGAGACCCAGTACTTC	.	TRBV6-1	TRBJ2-5	.
CASSQVPRGKTYEQYF	TGCGCCAGCAGCCAAGTCCCCCGCGGCAAAACCTACGAGCAGTACTTC	.	TRBV4-1	TRBJ2-7	many
CASSRRTGNTEAFF	TGTGCCAGCAGTCGACGGACAGGGAACACTGAAGCTTTCTTT	TRBD1	TRBV6-1	TRBJ1-1	many
CASSSGTPGYTF	TGTGCCAGCAGTTCCGGGACACCGGGCTACACCTTC	.	TRBV6-5	TRBJ1-2	many
CASSPGGPPLHF	TGTGCCAGCAGCCCAGGGGGGCCACCCCTCCACTTT	TRBD1	TRBV9	TRBJ1-6	many
CSARGGGVQETQYF	TGCAGTGCTAGAGGGGGGGGGGTCCAAGAGACCCAGTACTTC	TRBD2	TRBV20-1	TRBJ2-5	.
CASSGRQALTYEQYF	TGTGCCAGCAGTGGAAGACAGGCCCTTACCTACGAGCAGTACTTC	.	TRBV6-1	TRBJ2-7	many
CAIGGTGEPAEQYF	TGTGCCATAGGGGGGACAGGGGAACCGGCCGAGCAGTACTTC	TRBD1	TRBV6-5	TRBJ2-7	many
CASSTGQEQETQYF	TGTGCCAGCAGTACCGGACAGGAACAAGAGACCCAGTACTTC	TRBD1	TRBV28	TRBJ2-5	many
CASSMIGQGDTEAFF	TGTGCCAGTAGTATGATCGGACAGGGTGACACTGAAGCTTTCTTT	TRBD1	TRBV19	TRBJ1-1	many
CASSSRGGVSGYNF	TGTGCCAGCAGTTCGAGAGGGGGCGTATCTGGCTACAACTTC	TRBD1	TRBV28	TRBJ1-2	.
CASRSEDRAYEQYF	TGTGCCAGCAGATCCGAAGACAGGGCCTACGAGCAGTACTTC	TRBD1	TRBV12-3/TRBV12-4	TRBJ2-7	.